These 27 T cell receptor beta chains originate from one sample sequenced in a study of blood T cell repertoires in COVID-19. Profiled with immunoSEQ multiplex PCR; TCRdb holds only in-frame clones, not every one. This repertoire shows 300,000 to 400,000 clones, about 83% found once; its top ten account for around 3%. The sequencing input was peripheral blood. The origin of the receptors is a man younger than 45 with active or convalescent COVID-19.

V gene TRBV7-5 combines with J gene TRBJ1-5; the table's D call, TRBD1, has no DNA check behind it. TRBV7-5 corresponds to a pseudogene. This CDR3 region has 18 residues. The CDR3, as DNA: TGTGTCAGAAGCTTAGTGATCCGGGACAGGGGTACGGGGCAGCCCCAGCATTTT. Translated: CVRSLVIRDRGTGQPQHF.

V and J are TRBV5-6 and TRBJ1-2; D is perhaps TRBD1 (6 bases). The V gene's germline CDR1 is SGHDT and CDR2 YYEEEE. V was cut by 2 bases and J by 7 bases, with 18 bases left in between. The CDR3 is 15 amino acids. The CDR3 coding sequence is TGTGCCAGCAGCTTAACAGGGCTCGTCGACTCTGGCTACACCTTC. Protein: CASSLTGLVDSGYTF.

This rearrangement joins TRBV5-1 to TRBJ1-1; D is unresolved. Germline V gene lookup returns CDR1 SGHRS and CDR2 YFSETQ. The length of the CDR3 is 14 residues. V lost 4 bases, J lost 6 bases, and 16 bases lay in between. The CDR3 sequence is CASSLRAGGAEAFF. CDR3 bases: TGCGCCAGCAGCCTGCGAGCCGGCGGGGCTGAAGCTTTCTTT.

The rearrangement links TRBV4-3 to TRBJ1-4; possible D gene TRBD1, 5 bases. CDR1 and CDR2 from the germline V gene are LGHNA and YSLEER. Deletions cut 5 bases from V and 3 bases from J, with 13 bases between. This CDR3 region has 15 residues. This CDR3 reads CASSARGSANEKLFF. Here the CDR3 DNA reads TGCGCCAGCAGCGCTAGGGGTTCAGCTAATGAAAAACTGTTTTTT.

The V call is TRBV3-1 (or the pseudogene TRBV3-2), the J call TRBJ2-1; a possible D gene is TRBD2 (6 bases). The V end lost 2 bases, the J end lost 0 bases, and 11 bases lay between the germline ends. CDR1 is LGHDT and CDR2 is YNNKEL in the germline V gene (reference sequence). The CDR3 has 16 amino acids. The CDR3 spells CASSQWLGGSYNEQFF. As DNA, the CDR3 is TGTGCCAGCAGCCAATGGCTCGGGGGCTCCTACAATGAGCAGTTCTTC.

The chain joins TRBV5-5 to TRBJ2-7, with 11 positions matching TRBD2. The length of the CDR3 is 18 residues. V dropped 0 bases and J dropped 6; count of bases not matched to a gene: 14. Per germline, CDR1 SGHKS and CDR2 YYEKEE (reference sequence). In DNA, the CDR3 is TGTGCCAGCAGCTTGGTACGGGGATCTAGCGGGAGGCCAGCCGAGCAGTACTTC. This translates into CASSLVRGSSGRPAEQYF.

J is TRBJ2-7 and V is TRBV30; TRBD1 matches at 7 bases. CDR1 and CDR2 (germline): GTSNPN, SVGIG (reference sequence). The V gene end was trimmed by 5 bases and the J gene end by 0 bases; junction bases not matched to a gene: 1. This CDR3 is 12 amino acids long. In nucleotides, the CDR3 is TGTGCCTGGGGGACAGCCTCCTACGAGCAGTACTTC. Translating it yields CAWGTASYEQYF.

V is TRBV11-2 and J is TRBJ2-1, with TRBD2 matching over 8 bases. Unmatched junction bases numbered 8, after V lost 3 bases and J lost 7 bases. There are 15 residues in the CDR3. The germline V gene encodes CDR1 SGHAT and CDR2 FQNNGV. CDR3 sequence: CASSLSGGRINEQFF. The CDR3 nucleotides are TGTGCCAGCAGCTTGTCAGGCGGGAGGATTAATGAGCAGTTCTTC. The whole variable domain, remainder taken from reference TRBV11-2 and TRBJ2-1, is EAGVAQSPRYKIIEKRQSVAFWCNPISGHATLYWYQQILGQGPKLLIQFQNNGVVDDSQLPKDRFSAERLKGVDSTLKIQPAKLEDSAVYLCASSLSGGRINEQFFGPGTRLTVL.

The chain is built from TRBV9 and TRBJ2-2, with D perhaps TRBD1 (6 bases). CDR1 and CDR2 from the germline V gene are SGDLS and YYNGEE. This CDR3 has 15 amino acids. The germline V and J ends were trimmed by 0 bases and 0 bases, with 6 bases remaining between them. This CDR3 reads CASSVDRANTGELFF. Here the CDR3 DNA reads TGTGCCAGCAGCGTAGACAGGGCGAACACCGGGGAGCTGTTTTTT.

V and J are TRBV6-5 and TRBJ2-1; weak D call: TRBD2 (6 bases). The V and J ends lost 4 bases and 5 bases respectively, with 15 bases between them. The CDR3 has 15 residues. The germline V gene has CDR1 MNHEY and CDR2 SVGAGI. DNA of the CDR3: TGTGCCAGCAGTTCGTGGGAGGTGTTACACAATGAGCAGTTCTTC. Translated, it gives CASSSWEVLHNEQFF.

This clone occurred a few times. This chain links TRBV6-5 with TRBJ1-2; 8 nucleotides agree with TRBD1. CDR3 length equals 15 residues. The germline gives CDR1 MNHEY, CDR2 SVGAGI. The trim removed 0 bases at V and 8 bases at J, leaving 8 bases unmatched. The CDR3 protein is CASSYSGQGTSGYTF. The CDR3 DNA reads TGTGCCAGCAGTTACTCTGGACAGGGAACATCGGGCTACACCTTC.

The chain carries TRBV10-3 and TRBJ2-5; perhaps TRBD1 as D (6 bases). This CDR3 is 14 amino acids long. The germline gives CDR1 ENHRY, CDR2 SYGVKD. V lost 6 bases, J lost 2 bases, and 13 bases lay in between. The CDR3 DNA reads TGTGCCATCAGCAGGGGTGAGGGGCAAGAGACCCAGTACTTC. The encoded protein is CAISRGEGQETQYF.

This clone occurred a few times. The V call is TRBV7-8, the J call TRBJ2-5; possible D gene TRBD2, 5 bases. Between the trimmed V and J ends, which lost 3 bases and 2 bases, there was a span of 10 bases. The germline V gene has CDR1 SGHVS and CDR2 FQNEAQ. The CDR3 runs to 14 residues. The CDR3 coding sequence is TGTGCCAGCAGCTTTAGAGAGCGGCAAGAGACCCAGTACTTC. Translation gives CASSFRERQETQYF.

The rearrangement joins TRBV11-3 to TRBJ2-1; maybe TRBD2 (5 bases). Germline CDR1 and CDR2: SGHNT and YENEEA. V lost 4 bases and J 4 bases, leaving 8 bases between the germline ends. The CDR3 has 13 amino acids. The CDR3 nucleotides read TGTGCCAGCAGCTCGGGGATTTACAATGAGCAGTTCTTC. Translating gives CASSSGIYNEQFF.

A remark on this clone: Within the sample, other DNA sequences also encode this same CDR3. The J gene is TRBJ2-7, the V gene TRBV3-1 (or the pseudogene TRBV3-2), with D possibly TRBD2 on 5 matching bases. The V gene's germline CDR1 is LGHDT and CDR2 YNNKEL (reference sequence). This CDR3 is 15 amino acids long. V lost 0 bases and J lost 3, with 12 bases in between. DNA for the CDR3: TGTGCCAGCAGCCAAGAACGAGGGAGTAGCTACGAGCAGTACTTC. Encoded protein: CASSQERGSSYEQYF.

The chain couples TRBV30 to TRBJ1-1; D might be TRBD1 (5 bases). Trimming pared 3 bases from V and 5 bases from J, leaving 13 bases between. CDR3 length: 13 amino acids. Germline V gives CDR1 GTSNPN, CDR2 SVGIG (reference sequence). CDR3 bases: TGTGCCTGGAGGCAGTCGGAGGGGACTGAAGCTTTCTTT. Protein product: CAWRQSEGTEAFF. The full variable domain, its missing parts supplied by reference TRBV30 and TRBJ1-1, is SQTIHQWPATLVQPVGSPLSLECTVEGTSNPNLYWYRQAAGRGLQLLFYSVGIGQISSEVPQNLSASRPQDRQFILSSKKLLLSDSGFYLCAWRQSEGTEAFFGQGTRLTVV.

The chain links TRBV7-2 to TRBJ1-2; D might be TRBD1 (5 bases). V lost 3 bases and J lost 4, with 12 bases in between. Per germline, CDR1 SGHTA and CDR2 FQGNSA. The CDR3 contains 14 residues. CDR3 in amino acids: CASSLGGGGYGYTF. The CDR3 nucleotides read TGTGCCAGCAGCTTGGGGGGGGGAGGCTATGGCTACACCTTC.

V gene TRBV14 combines with J gene TRBJ2-3; 8 bases match TRBD2. With V trimmed by 4 bases and J by 3 bases, 6 bases remained unmatched. Germline V gives CDR1 SGHDN, CDR2 FVKESK. The CDR3 spans 15 residues. CDR3 bases: TGTGCCAGCAGCCTCGGGAGGGCCTCAACAGATACGCAGTATTTT. As protein: CASSLGRASTDTQYF.

This rearrangement joins TRBV11-2 to TRBJ2-7, with D tentatively TRBD1 (7 bases). Germline loops: CDR1 SGHAT, CDR2 FQNNGV. CDR3 length: 15 amino acids. V was trimmed by 0 bases and J by 4 bases, leaving 13 bases between them. Here the CDR3 DNA reads TGTGCCAGCAGCTTAGATGCAGGGGGGATGTACGAGCAGTACTTC. Encoded protein: CASSLDAGGMYEQYF. Full variable domain (remainder filled in from reference TRBV11-2 and TRBJ2-7): EAGVAQSPRYKIIEKRQSVAFWCNPISGHATLYWYQQILGQGPKLLIQFQNNGVVDDSQLPKDRFSAERLKGVDSTLKIQPAKLEDSAVYLCASSLDAGGMYEQYFGPGTRLTVT.

This rearrangement joins TRBV9 to TRBJ1-2, with 7 bases matching TRBD1. V shed 5 bases and J 3 bases; nucleotides not matched to a gene: 7. The CDR3 length is 14 residues. CDR1 SGDLS and CDR2 YYNGEE come from the germline V gene. This CDR3 is CASRKGGRDYGYTF. The CDR3 nucleotides read TGTGCCAGCAGAAAAGGGGGCAGGGACTATGGCTACACCTTC. Full variable domain (outside the CDR3, taken from reference TRBV9 and TRBJ1-2): DSGVTQTPKHLITATGQRVTLRCSPRSGDLSVYWYQQSLDQGLQFLIQYYNGEERAKGNILERFSAQQFPDLHSELNLSSLELGDSALYFCASRKGGRDYGYTFGSGTRLTVV.

The chain recombines TRBV4-1 with TRBJ2-7; 9 bases are shared with TRBD1. The J segment lost 4 bases and the V segment lost 2 bases, leaving 6 bases of the junction unmatched. Per the germline V gene, CDR1 is MGHRA and CDR2 is YSYEKL. The CDR3 runs 15 residues. The DNA of the CDR3 is TGCGCCAGCAGCCAATCCCGGGACAGGGAATACGAGCAGTACTTC. Translation: CASSQSRDREYEQYF.

The chain couples TRBV28 to TRBJ2-2, with 12 bases aligning to TRBD2. V lost 4 bases, J lost 3 bases, and 6 bases stayed unmatched. The CDR3 extends over 17 amino acids. Germline assignment: CDR1 MDHEN and CDR2 SYDVKM. CDR3 region: CASSSSSGRAYTGELFF. The CDR3 nucleotides are TGTGCCAGCAGTTCTTCTAGCGGGAGGGCTTACACCGGGGAGCTGTTTTTT.

This chain links TRBV5-4 with TRBJ2-3; a weak D match, TRBD2 (5 bases). CDR1 is SGHNT and CDR2 is YYREEE in the germline V gene (reference sequence). V shed 1 base and J shed 0 bases, with 6 bases lying between them. The CDR3 totals 14 residues. This CDR3 reads CASSLWRSTDTQYF. In DNA, the CDR3 is TGTGCCAGCAGCTTGTGGAGGAGCACAGATACGCAGTATTTT.

This chain connects TRBV21-1 to TRBJ1-5; the table's TRBD1 call for D was not verified on the DNA. TRBV21-1 is labeled a pseudogene. This CDR3 has 13 residues. The CDR3 region has the DNA TGTGCCAGGGGGGGACAGGGGAATCAGCCCCAGCATTTT. It codes for CARGGQGNQPQHF.

The chain employs TRBV29-1 and TRBJ2-1; 9 positions match TRBD1. V shed 7 bases and J 6 bases; nucleotides not matched to a gene: 7. This CDR3 is built from 13 residues. Germline values: CDR1 SQVTM, CDR2 ANQGSEA. Here the CDR3 DNA reads TGCAGCGCCCGGGACAGGGTAGGCAATGAGCAGTTCTTC. Translating gives CSARDRVGNEQFF.

The rearrangement uses TRBV7-3 and TRBJ2-1; D gene ambiguous. V was pared by 5 bases and J by 7 bases, with 9 bases between. This CDR3 region has 12 residues. Per germline, CDR1 SGHTA and CDR2 FQGTGA. The CDR3 loop is CASSLTQNEQFF. The DNA of the CDR3 is TGTGCCAGCAGCCTTACCCAGAATGAGCAGTTCTTC.

This sequence joins TRBV7-9 and TRBJ2-1; the match to TRBD1 covers 7 bases. The trim removed 4 bases at V and 7 bases at J, leaving 13 bases unmatched. Germline values: CDR1 SEHNR, CDR2 FQNEAQ (reference sequence). The CDR3 runs to 16 residues. As DNA, the CDR3 is TGTGCCAGCAGCTCCCTTAGGACAGGTCTTAGGAATGAGCAGTTCTTC. Translation gives CASSSLRTGLRNEQFF.